This T cell receptor (beta chain) appears in the sequencing data of a study of patients with pleural tuberculosis. This clonotype appeared many times. This CDR3 region has 12 residues. Germline values: CDR1 DFQATT, CDR2 SNEGSKA (reference sequence). Trimming took off 7 bases at V and 8 bases at J, with 15 bases between the two ends. TCRdb reprocessed the reads with MiXCR, giving one entry per CDR3 protein. The data hold around 49,000 distinct CDR3 sequences, with 7.3% observed a single time. This TCR derives from a human donor with pleural tuberculosis. The V gene is TRBV20-1, the J gene TRBJ2-1; D not certain. The CDR3 nucleotides are TGCAGTGAGGGCCCTTCGGGCGATGAGCAGTTCTTC. It codes for CSEGPSGDEQFF.